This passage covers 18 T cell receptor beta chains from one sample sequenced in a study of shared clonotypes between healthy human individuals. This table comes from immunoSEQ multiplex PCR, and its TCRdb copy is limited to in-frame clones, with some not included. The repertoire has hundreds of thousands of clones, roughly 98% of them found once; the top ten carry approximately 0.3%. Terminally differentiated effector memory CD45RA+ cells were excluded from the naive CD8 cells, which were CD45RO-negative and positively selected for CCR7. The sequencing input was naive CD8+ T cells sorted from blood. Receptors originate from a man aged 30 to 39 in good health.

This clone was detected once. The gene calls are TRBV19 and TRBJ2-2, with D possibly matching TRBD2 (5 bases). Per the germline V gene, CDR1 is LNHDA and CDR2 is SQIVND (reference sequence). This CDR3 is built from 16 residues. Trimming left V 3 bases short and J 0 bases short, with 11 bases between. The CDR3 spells CASSIYGETNTGELFF. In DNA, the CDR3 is TGTGCCAGTAGTATCTACGGGGAGACGAACACCGGGGAGCTGTTTTTT.

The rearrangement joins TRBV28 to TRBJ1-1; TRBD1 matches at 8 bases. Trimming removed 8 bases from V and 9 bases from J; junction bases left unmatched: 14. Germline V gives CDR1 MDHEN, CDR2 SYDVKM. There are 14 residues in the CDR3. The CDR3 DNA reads TGTGCCAGCCTAGGACAGGGTCAATATACTCAAGCTTTCTTT. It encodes CASLGQGQYTQAFF.

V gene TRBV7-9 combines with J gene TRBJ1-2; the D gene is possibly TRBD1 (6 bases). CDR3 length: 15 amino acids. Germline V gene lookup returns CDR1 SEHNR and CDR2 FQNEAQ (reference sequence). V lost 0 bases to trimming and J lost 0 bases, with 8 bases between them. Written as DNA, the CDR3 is TGTGCCAGCAGCTTAGCGGACAGAGCTAACTATGGCTACACCTTC. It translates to CASSLADRANYGYTF.

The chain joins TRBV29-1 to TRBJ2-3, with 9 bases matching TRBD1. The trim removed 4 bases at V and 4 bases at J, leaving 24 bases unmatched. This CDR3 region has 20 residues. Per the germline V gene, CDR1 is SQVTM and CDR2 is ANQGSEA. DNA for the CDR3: TGCAGCGTTGTGATTCCGGGACAGGGTGATATCGTGCATCGGGCAGATACGCAGTATTTT. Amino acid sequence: CSVVIPGQGDIVHRADTQYF.

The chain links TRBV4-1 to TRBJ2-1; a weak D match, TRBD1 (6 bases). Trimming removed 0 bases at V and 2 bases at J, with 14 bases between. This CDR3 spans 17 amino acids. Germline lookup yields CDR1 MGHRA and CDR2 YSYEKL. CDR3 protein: CASSQDPGRGAYNEQFF. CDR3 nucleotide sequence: TGCGCCAGCAGCCAAGATCCCGGCAGGGGAGCCTACAATGAGCAGTTCTTC.

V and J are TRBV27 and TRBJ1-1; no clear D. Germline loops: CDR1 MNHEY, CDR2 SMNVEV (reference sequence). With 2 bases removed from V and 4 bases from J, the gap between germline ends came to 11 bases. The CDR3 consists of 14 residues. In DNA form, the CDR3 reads TGTGCCAGCAGTTTAGTCCGGAGTGGCACTGAAGCTTTCTTT. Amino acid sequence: CASSLVRSGTEAFF.

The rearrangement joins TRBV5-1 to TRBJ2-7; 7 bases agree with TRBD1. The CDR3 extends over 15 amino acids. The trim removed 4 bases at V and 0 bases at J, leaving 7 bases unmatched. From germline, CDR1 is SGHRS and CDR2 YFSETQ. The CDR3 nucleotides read TGCGCCAGCAGCCTGGAATGGGACAGCTCCTACGAGCAGTACTTC. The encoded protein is CASSLEWDSSYEQYF.

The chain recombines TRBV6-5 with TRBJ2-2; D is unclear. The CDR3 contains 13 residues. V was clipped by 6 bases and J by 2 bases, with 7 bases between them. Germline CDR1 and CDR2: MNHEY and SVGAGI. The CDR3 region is CASSRANTGELFF. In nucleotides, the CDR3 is TGTGCCAGCAGCAGAGCTAACACCGGGGAGCTGTTTTTT.

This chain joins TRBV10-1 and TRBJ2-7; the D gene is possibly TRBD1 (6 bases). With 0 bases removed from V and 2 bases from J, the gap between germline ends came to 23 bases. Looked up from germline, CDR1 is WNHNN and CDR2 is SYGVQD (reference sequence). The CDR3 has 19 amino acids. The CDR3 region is CASSESFKRDILLTYEQYF. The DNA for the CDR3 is TGCGCCAGCAGTGAGTCCTTTAAAAGGGACATCTTGCTCACCTACGAGCAGTACTTC.

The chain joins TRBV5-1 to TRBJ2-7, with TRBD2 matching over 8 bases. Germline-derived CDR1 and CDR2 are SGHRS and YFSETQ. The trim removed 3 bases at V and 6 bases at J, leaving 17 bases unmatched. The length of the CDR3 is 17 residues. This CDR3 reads CASSSLPSAGANVEQYF. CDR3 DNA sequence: TGCGCCAGCAGCTCCCTCCCCTCAGCGGGAGCTAATGTCGAGCAGTACTTC.

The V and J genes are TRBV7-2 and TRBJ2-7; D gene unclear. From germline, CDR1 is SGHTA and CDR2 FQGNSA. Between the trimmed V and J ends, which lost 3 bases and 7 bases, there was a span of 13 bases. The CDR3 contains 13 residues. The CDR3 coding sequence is TGTGCCAGCAGCTTGTGGGCATCTAATGAGCAGTACTTC. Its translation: CASSLWASNEQYF.

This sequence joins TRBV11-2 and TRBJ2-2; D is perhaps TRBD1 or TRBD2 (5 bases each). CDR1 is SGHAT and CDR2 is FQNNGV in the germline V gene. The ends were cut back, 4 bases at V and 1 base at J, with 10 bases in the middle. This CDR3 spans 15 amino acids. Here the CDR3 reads CASSWGRLNTGELFF. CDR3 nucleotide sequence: TGTGCCAGCAGCTGGGGACGCTTGAACACCGGGGAGCTGTTTTTT.

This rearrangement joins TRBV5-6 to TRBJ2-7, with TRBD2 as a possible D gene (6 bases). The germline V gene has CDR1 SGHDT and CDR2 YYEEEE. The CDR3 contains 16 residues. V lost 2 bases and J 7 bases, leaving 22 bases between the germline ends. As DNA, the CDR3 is TGTGCCAGCAGCTTTGGATCGGGAGTGGGCCTAGGGGAGCAGTACTTC. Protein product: CASSFGSGVGLGEQYF.

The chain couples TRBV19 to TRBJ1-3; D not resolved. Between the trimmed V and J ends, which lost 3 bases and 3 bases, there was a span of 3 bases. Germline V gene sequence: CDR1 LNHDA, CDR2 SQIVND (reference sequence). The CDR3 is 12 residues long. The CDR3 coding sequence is TGTGCCAGTAGTATGCTTGGAAACACCATATATTTT. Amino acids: CASSMLGNTIYF.

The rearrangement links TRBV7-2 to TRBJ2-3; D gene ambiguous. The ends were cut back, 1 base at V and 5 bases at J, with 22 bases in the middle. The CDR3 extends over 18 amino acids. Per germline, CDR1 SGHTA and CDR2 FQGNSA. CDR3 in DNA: TGTGCCAGCAGCTTAGAGAATTTCTGGGTCTTAACTCGAGATACGCAGTATTTT. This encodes CASSLENFWVLTRDTQYF.

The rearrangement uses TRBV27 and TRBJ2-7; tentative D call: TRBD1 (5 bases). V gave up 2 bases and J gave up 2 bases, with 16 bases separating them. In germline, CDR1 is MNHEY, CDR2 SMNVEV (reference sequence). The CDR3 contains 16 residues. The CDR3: CASSLKGRISTYEQYF. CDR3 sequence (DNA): TGTGCCAGCAGTTTAAAGGGGCGAATCTCCACCTACGAGCAGTACTTC.

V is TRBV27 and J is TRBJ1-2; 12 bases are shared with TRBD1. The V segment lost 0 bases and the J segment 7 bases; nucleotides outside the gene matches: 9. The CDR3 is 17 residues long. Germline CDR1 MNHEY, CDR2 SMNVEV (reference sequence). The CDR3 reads CASSLSRRGTGGSGYTF. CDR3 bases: TGTGCCAGCAGTTTATCTCGTCGCGGGACAGGGGGCTCTGGCTACACCTTC.

The CDR3 bases are TGTGCCAGTAGTATAGCAGCGGGGGGAGCCTACGAGCAGTACTTC. It is translated as CASSIAAGGAYEQYF. The gene calls are TRBV19 and TRBJ2-7, with 9 positions matching TRBD2. V lost 1 base to trimming and J lost 2 bases; unmatched junction nucleotides: 3. Germline V gene lookup returns CDR1 LNHDA and CDR2 SQIVND (reference sequence). The CDR3 runs 15 residues.